This T cell receptor (beta chain) was captured by sequencing in a study of CD8 T cells in ankylosing spondylitis. This clonotype has a count of ten or more. V lost 6 bases and J lost 5; bases outside the gene matches: 11. The CDR3 is 17 amino acids. The germline gives CDR1 LNHNV, CDR2 YYDKDF (reference sequence). In TCRdb, the 5' RACE reads were re-called with MiXCR into one record per CDR3 protein. Here the sample spans 220,000 or so distinct CDR3 sequences, about 10% being singletons. Sequenced sample: blood, either unsorted or a sorted T cell fraction (not recorded which). The sequence came from a male donor with ankylosing spondylitis or in good health (not recorded which). V usage is TRBV15 and J usage is TRBJ2-5, with 14 nucleotides matching TRBD2. CDR3 protein: CATRGDGLAGGLETQYF. As DNA, the CDR3 is TGTGCCACCAGGGGAGATGGACTAGCGGGGGGCTTGGAGACCCAGTACTTC.